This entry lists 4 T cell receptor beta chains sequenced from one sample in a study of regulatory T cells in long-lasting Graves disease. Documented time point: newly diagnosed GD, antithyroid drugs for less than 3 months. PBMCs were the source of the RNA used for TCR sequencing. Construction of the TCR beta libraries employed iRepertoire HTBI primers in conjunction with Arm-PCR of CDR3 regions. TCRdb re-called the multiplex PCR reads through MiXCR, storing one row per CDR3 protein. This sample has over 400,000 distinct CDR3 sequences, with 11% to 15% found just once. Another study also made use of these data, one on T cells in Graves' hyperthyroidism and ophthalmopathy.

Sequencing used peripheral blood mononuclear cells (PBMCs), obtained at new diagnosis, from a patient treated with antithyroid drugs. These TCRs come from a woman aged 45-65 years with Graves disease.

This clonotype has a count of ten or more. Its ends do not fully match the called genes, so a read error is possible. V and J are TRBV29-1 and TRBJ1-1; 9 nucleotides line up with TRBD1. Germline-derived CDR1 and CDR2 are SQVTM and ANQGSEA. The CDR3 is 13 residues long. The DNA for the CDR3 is TGCAGCGCTGAACAGGGGGCGGGCACTGAAGCTTTCTTT. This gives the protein CSAEQGAGTEAFF.

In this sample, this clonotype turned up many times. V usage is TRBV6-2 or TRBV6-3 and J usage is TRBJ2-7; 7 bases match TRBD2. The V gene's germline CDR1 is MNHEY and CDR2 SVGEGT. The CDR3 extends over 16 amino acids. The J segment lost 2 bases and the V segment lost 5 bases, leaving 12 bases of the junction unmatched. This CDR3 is CASSERESGNAYEQYF. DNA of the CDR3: TGTGCCAGCAGTGAAAGGGAAAGCGGGAACGCCTACGAGCAGTACTTC.

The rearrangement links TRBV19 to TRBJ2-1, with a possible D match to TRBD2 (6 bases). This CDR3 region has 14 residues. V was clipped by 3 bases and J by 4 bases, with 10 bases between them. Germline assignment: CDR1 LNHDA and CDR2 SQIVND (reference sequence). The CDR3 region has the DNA TGTGCCAGTAGTATCGGGGGTTATTACAATGAGCAGTTCTTC. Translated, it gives CASSIGGYYNEQFF.

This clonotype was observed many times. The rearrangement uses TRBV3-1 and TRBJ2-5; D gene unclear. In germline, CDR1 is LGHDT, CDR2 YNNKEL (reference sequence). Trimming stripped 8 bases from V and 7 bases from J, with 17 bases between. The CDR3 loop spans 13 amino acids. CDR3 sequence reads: CASLSEVGRTQYF. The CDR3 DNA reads TGTGCCAGCCTTAGTGAGGTGGGTCGGACCCAGTACTTC.